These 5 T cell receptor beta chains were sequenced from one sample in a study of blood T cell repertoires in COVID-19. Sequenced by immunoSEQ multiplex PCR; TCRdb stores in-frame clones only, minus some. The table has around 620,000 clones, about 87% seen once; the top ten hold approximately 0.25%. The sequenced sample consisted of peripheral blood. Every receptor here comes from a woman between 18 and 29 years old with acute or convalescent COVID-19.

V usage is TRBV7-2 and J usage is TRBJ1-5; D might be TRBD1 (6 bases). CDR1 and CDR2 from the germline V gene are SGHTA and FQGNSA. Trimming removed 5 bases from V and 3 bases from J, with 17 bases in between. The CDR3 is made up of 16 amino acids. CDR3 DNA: TGTGCCAGCAGCGCCAATGTTGGGGGCCTCAATCAGCCCCAGCATTTT. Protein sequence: CASSANVGGLNQPQHF. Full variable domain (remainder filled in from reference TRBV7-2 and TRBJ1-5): GAGVSQSPSNKVTEKGKDVELRCDPISGHTALYWYRQSLGQGLEFLIYFQGNSAPDKSGLPSDRFSAERTGGSVSTLTIQRTQQEDSAVYLCASSANVGGLNQPQHFGDGTRLSIL.

The CDR3 nucleotides are TGTGCCAGCAGCTACGGGTCAGGGGGCTATGGCTACACCTTC. This encodes CASSYGSGGYGYTF. The rearrangement uses TRBV11-2 and TRBJ1-2; 7 bases agree with TRBD1. CDR1 and CDR2 from the germline V gene are SGHAT and FQNNGV. The CDR3 extends over 14 amino acids. V lost 4 bases to trimming and J lost 4 bases; unmatched junction nucleotides: 6.

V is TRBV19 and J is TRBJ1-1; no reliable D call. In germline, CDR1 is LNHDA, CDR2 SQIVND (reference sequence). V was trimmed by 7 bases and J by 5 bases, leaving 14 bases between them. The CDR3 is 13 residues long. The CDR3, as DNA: TGTGCCAGTAAGGACGGCGGGCGGACTGAAGCTTTCTTT. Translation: CASKDGGRTEAFF.

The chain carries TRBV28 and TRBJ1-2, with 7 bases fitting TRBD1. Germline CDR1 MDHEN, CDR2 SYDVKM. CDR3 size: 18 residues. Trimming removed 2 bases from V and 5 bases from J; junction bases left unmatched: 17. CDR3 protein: CASSLLTGVPERVYGYTF. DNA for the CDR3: TGTGCCAGCAGTTTACTTACAGGGGTTCCAGAACGTGTATATGGCTACACCTTC.

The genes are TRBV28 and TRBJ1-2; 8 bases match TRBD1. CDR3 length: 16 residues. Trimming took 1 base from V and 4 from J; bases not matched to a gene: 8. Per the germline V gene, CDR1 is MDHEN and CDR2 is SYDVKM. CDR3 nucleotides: TGTGCCAGCAGTTTATTGGCAGGGGGCCTATCCTATGGCTACACCTTC. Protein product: CASSLLAGGLSYGYTF.